This record covers a single TCR beta chain. These data originate in a study of blood T cell repertoires in COVID-19. Clones were read by immunoSEQ multiplex PCR, and TCRdb kept only the in-frame ones, dropping some. The sample yields tens of thousands of clones, over 65% seen once. V was trimmed by 0 bases and J by 1 base, leaving 6 bases between them. Germline loops: CDR1 MDHEN, CDR2 SYDVKM. This CDR3 comprises 14 residues. This clonotype was sampled from a man aged 50-60 years with active or convalescent COVID-19. This chain uses TRBV28 with TRBJ2-5; possible D gene TRBD1, 6 bases. Sequences were obtained from peripheral blood. CDR3 DNA: TGTGCCAGCAGTTTATGGGACAGCCAAGAGACCCAGTACTTC. It encodes CASSLWDSQETQYF.